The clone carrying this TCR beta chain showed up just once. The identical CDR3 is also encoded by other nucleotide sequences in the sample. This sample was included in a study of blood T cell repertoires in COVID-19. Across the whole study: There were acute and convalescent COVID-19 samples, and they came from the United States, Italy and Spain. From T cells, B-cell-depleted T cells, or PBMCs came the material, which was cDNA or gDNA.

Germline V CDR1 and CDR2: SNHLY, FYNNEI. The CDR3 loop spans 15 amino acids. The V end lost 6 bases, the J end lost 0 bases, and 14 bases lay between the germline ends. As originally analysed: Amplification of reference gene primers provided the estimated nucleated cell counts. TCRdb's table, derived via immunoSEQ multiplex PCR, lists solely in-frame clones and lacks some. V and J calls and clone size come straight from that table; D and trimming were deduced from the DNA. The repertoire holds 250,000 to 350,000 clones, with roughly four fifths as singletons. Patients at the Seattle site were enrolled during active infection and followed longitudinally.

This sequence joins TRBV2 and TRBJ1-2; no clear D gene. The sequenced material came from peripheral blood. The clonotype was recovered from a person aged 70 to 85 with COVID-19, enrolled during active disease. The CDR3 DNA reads TGTGCCAGCAGCGATCGGGGATCCTCTAACTATGGCTACACCTTC. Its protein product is CASSDRGSSNYGYTF.